This T cell receptor beta chain was retrieved from a study of blood T cells in healthy people across ages (dated by TCRdb to the mid-2010s). Looking at the study overall: In model experiments, template switching captured roughly one uniquely barcoded TCR beta cDNA molecule for every two T cells. Two additional independent replicas of 1 million unique cDNA reads from the same blood draw were analyzed for two donors (one aged 18 to 30 and one aged 80 or older). Four age groups were formed from the donors: young (average approximately 15 years), middle-aged (around 39), aged (roughly 56) and long-lived (about 80). To avoid experimental bias, donors of different ages were randomly spread across the sequencing lanes. To track age-related changes in TCR beta repertoire diversity, the study relied on deep sequencing normalized with unique cDNA molecular identifiers.

The roughly 38 donors, aged about 6 to 95 years, were systemically healthy Caucasian individuals from Russia. Roughly 10 milliliters of peripheral blood were drawn from each donor into EDTA-treated Vacutainer tubes. Ficoll-Paque density-gradient centrifugation was used to isolate PBMCs, with at least 6.5 million per sample. Total RNA was extracted from PBMCs with Trizol reagent, with at least 6 micrograms obtained per sample. For every donor, an aliquot of PBMCs went through flow cytometry to measure the percentages of naive CD45RAhigh/CD27high T cells. Libraries came from 5' RACE. Sequencing instrument: Illumina HiSeq 2500. A second PCR of 7 to 11 cycles was performed with a sample-barcoded 5' primer and a J-beta primer mix. Each TCR beta cDNA molecule received a unique molecular identifier from a template-switch 5' adaptor carrying 12 random nucleotides. Each sample yielded at least 2.5 million CDR3-containing paired-end reads. First-strand cDNA synthesis was performed from all RNA using the Mint cDNA synthesis kit, with priming by a TRBC-specific oligonucleotide. Following uracil-DNA glycosylase treatment, a first 18-cycle PCR with universal primers M1SS and BC2_uni_R was performed on all cDNA. Regarding the original processing steps: For normalization, 1 million high-quality reads, each with a distinct molecular identifier, were randomly selected from each sample. Instead of being binned into consensus sequences, reads that shared molecular identifiers were thrown out. MiTCR, set to a Q25 quality threshold and the strictest error-elimination algorithm, was used for CDR3 identification, clonotype clustering and error correction. A nonparametric unseen species model with Euler transformation was used to estimate a lower bound on total TCR beta diversity. TCRdb itself trimmed the public reads at Q25 with fastp, ran MiXCR and retained productive beta chains. Here each entry gathers all rows of one CDR3 protein and keeps the most common genes and DNA. The V and J calls shown here were made by TCRdb, not taken from the authors' results. This sample holds around 1.1 million distinct CDR3 sequences; approximately 38% were observed only once. Around 12% of the sample is taken by the ten largest.

Findings and caveats that apply to the study as a whole: As age increased, observed TCR beta diversity per million T cells dropped in a roughly linear way, and a significant reduction was already evident by age roughly 40. Conclusive comparison of naive and antigen-experienced compartments was prevented by the profiling of bulk unsorted PBMCs. Compared with the aged group, more naive CD4+ T cells, fewer expanded clones and increased TCR diversity were shown by the long-lived group, suggesting age selection. Because donor CMV infection status was unknown, age-related changes in expanded clonotypes were potentially confounded. Estimates of total diversity based on one million sequenced T cells were considered lower bounds and underestimates. Observed TCR beta diversity correlated strongly with the percentage of naive T cells measured by flow cytometry.

Deletion took 5 bases off V and 2 bases off J, with a span of 12 bases between the germline ends. Including the terminal cysteine and phenylalanine, the CDR3 comprises 15 residues. Just CDR3 DNA is preserved here, 45 bases in frame from base 1. About this clonotype: This clone's antigen is unknown. No much larger clone exists at a distance of one base, and base qualities are not known.

The rearrangement joined TRBV12-3 or TRBV12-4 to TRBJ1-4; TRBD1 is possibly the D segment (5 matching bases). This receptor was obtained from a man between 18 and 35 years old in good health. Sequencing was carried out using blood. The DNA reads TGTGCCAGCAGTGCCGCGGGGGGTACTAATGAAAAACTGTTTTTT. This gives the protein CASSAAGGTNEKLFF.